These 17 T cell receptor beta chains share one sample of origin, sequenced in a study of radiation and T cells in renal cell carcinoma (dated by TCRdb to about 2020). Interpreted using the paper, the time point label stands for: blood 4 weeks post-SBRT, at nephrectomy. The treatment or condition label on this specimen signifies: 15 Gy SBRT to primary tumor, nephrectomy 4 weeks later. The library was generated by the immunoSEQ multiplex PCR assay. The immuneACCESS repertoire file appears here via TCRdb, limited to in-frame rearrangements. These files lack a portion of the clones; in checked studies, under half of the deficit traces to unresolved V genes, and the cause of the others is not known. The sample table lists around 170,000 clones, around 90% of them with a count of one. The ten largest make up 11% of the sample. The sample was blood, taken from a patient whose treatment included radiotherapy and nephrectomy. The receptor set was obtained from a woman in her fifties or sixties with renal cell carcinoma.

The chain links TRBV5-1 to TRBJ2-6; D remains ambiguous. Germline loops: CDR1 SGHRS, CDR2 YFSETQ. Trimming took off 2 bases at V and 1 base at J, with 7 bases between the two ends. This CDR3 contains 15 residues. The CDR3 spells CASSFPDSGANVLTF. The CDR3, as DNA: TGCGCCAGCAGCTTTCCTGATTCTGGGGCCAACGTCCTGACTTTC.

This rearrangement joins TRBV30 to TRBJ1-1; a possible D gene is TRBD1 (5 bases). CDR3 size: 14 residues. The V gene's germline CDR1 is GTSNPN and CDR2 SVGIG (reference sequence). Trimming removed 7 bases at V and 3 bases at J, with 18 bases between. The chain's CDR3 is CAFNPGTGYTEAFF. CDR3 nucleotides: TGTGCCTTTAACCCCGGGACGGGGTACACTGAAGCTTTCTTT. The full variable domain, rest sourced from reference TRBV30 and TRBJ1-1, is SQTIHQWPATLVQPVGSPLSLECTVEGTSNPNLYWYRQAAGRGLQLLFYSVGIGQISSEVPQNLSASRPQDRQFILSSKKLLLSDSGFYLCAFNPGTGYTEAFFGQGTRLTVV.

The chain recombines TRBV19 with TRBJ1-1; a weak D match, TRBD1 (5 bases). CDR1 is LNHDA and CDR2 is SQIVND in the germline V gene (reference sequence). V was clipped by 2 bases and J by 8 bases, with 12 bases between them. The CDR3 length is 13 residues. The CDR3, as DNA: TGTGCCAGTAGTATAAGCCGGGACCACGAAGCTTTCTTT. This encodes CASSISRDHEAFF.

The chain links TRBV6-5 to TRBJ1-1; a weak D match, TRBD1 (6 bases). The CDR3 totals 14 residues. The V gene's germline CDR1 is MNHEY and CDR2 SVGAGI. The CDR3 loop reads CASVPPTGHTEAFF. CDR3 nucleotide sequence: TGTGCGAGCGTTCCCCCGACAGGTCACACTGAAGCTTTCTTT.

This clone was seen a handful of times. The chain uses TRBV2 and TRBJ1-2; possibly TRBD1 for D (6 bases). The CDR3 totals 15 residues. The germline V and J ends were trimmed by 6 bases and 1 base, with 15 bases remaining between them. Germline V CDR1 and CDR2: SNHLY, FYNNEI. CDR3 sequence: CASRVLDSLNYGYTF. The CDR3 DNA reads as TGTGCCAGCAGGGTCCTGGACAGTCTTAACTATGGCTACACCTTC.

The rearrangement joins TRBV5-1 to TRBJ1-2, with a tentative D call TRBD1 (6 bases). Germline lookup yields CDR1 SGHRS and CDR2 YFSETQ. V lost 0 bases to trimming and J lost 3 bases, with 12 bases between them. The CDR3 consists of 15 residues. The chain's CDR3 is CASSLVQGSDYGYTF. The CDR3 DNA reads as TGCGCCAGCAGCTTGGTACAGGGATCAGACTATGGCTACACCTTC.

For the CDR3, the DNA is TGCAGCGTTGTAGCCACAGATACGCAGTATTTT. This codes for CSVVATDTQYF. The chain is built from TRBV29-1 and TRBJ2-3; D is uncertain. V shed 4 bases and J shed 2 bases, with 4 bases lying between them. Germline lookup yields CDR1 SQVTM and CDR2 ANQGSEA. The CDR3 length is 11 residues.

A few counts support this clone. The gene calls are TRBV19 and TRBJ2-2; no clear D gene. Between the trimmed V and J ends, which lost 2 bases and 1 base, there was a span of 5 bases. The CDR3 sequence is 14 residues long. From germline, CDR1 is LNHDA and CDR2 SQIVND (reference sequence). Written as DNA, the CDR3 is TGTGCCAGTAGTATAAGCGAGAACACCGGGGAGCTGTTTTTT. This encodes CASSISENTGELFF.

The sample holds a few counts of this clone. The rearrangement joins TRBV5-1 to TRBJ1-1, with 8 nucleotides matching TRBD1. V lost 4 bases to trimming and J lost 4 bases; unmatched junction nucleotides: 9. Germline CDR1 and CDR2: SGHRS and YFSETQ. The CDR3 covers 15 residues. The CDR3 nucleotides are TGCGCCAGCAGCCTCAACGTCCAGGGGGCCACTGAAGCTTTCTTT. Residues: CASSLNVQGATEAFF.

The V call is TRBV7-8, the J call TRBJ1-1; D is perhaps TRBD1 (6 bases). Germline assignment: CDR1 SGHVS and CDR2 FQNEAQ. The length of the CDR3 is 17 residues. Trimming stripped 5 bases from V and 1 base from J, with 20 bases between. CDR3 amino acids: CASSLREWGAENTEAFF. The CDR3 region has the DNA TGTGCCAGCAGCCTCCGGGAATGGGGGGCGGAGAACACTGAAGCTTTCTTT. Full variable domain (missing parts from reference TRBV7-8 and TRBJ1-1): GAGVSQSPRYKVAKRGQDVALRCDPISGHVSLFWYQQALGQGPEFLTYFQNEAQLDKSGLPSDRFFAERPEGSVSTLKIQRTQQEDSAVYLCASSLREWGAENTEAFFGQGTRLTVV.

The chain joins TRBV5-1 to TRBJ1-4; no clear D gene. This CDR3 has 15 residues. The V gene's germline CDR1 is SGHRS and CDR2 YFSETQ. V was pared by 0 bases and J by 5 bases, with 11 bases between. CDR3 in DNA: TGCGCCAGCAGCTTGGCTAGGGTGGAGAATGAAAAACTGTTTTTT. Encoded protein: CASSLARVENEKLFF.

V is TRBV10-3 and J is TRBJ1-2; possibly TRBD1 for D (6 bases). Deletions cut 4 bases from V and 6 bases from J, with 6 bases between. CDR1 is ENHRY, CDR2 SYGVKD, per germline. This CDR3 is 11 amino acids long. The CDR3 here is CAISAGDGYTF. The CDR3 coding sequence is TGTGCCATCAGTGCAGGGGATGGCTACACCTTC.

DNA of the CDR3: TGTGCCAGCAGTTACCGAGACAGGACCACCGGGGAGCTGTTTTTT. This sequence encodes CASSYRDRTTGELFF. This sequence joins TRBV6-5 and TRBJ2-2, with D perhaps matching TRBD1 (6 bases). V dropped 2 bases and J dropped 4 bases, with 11 bases sitting between them. This CDR3 is built from 15 residues. CDR1 MNHEY and CDR2 SVGAGI come from the germline V gene.

The V gene is TRBV19, the J gene TRBJ1-3; weak D call: TRBD1 (6 bases). The CDR3 consists of 16 residues. Trimming shortened V by 5 bases and J by 4 bases, and 18 bases separated the two germline ends. Germline V lookup: CDR1 LNHDA, CDR2 SQIVND (reference sequence). The CDR3 region has the DNA TGTGCCAGTAGTTCCCGCCGGGGGGCGCCGGGAAACACCATATATTTT. It yields the protein CASSSRRGAPGNTIYF.

The chain carries TRBV7-8 and TRBJ1-2, with 7 bases matching TRBD1. The CDR3 is 15 amino acids. Germline assignment: CDR1 SGHVS and CDR2 FQNEAQ. Unmatched junction bases numbered 3, after V lost 1 base and J lost 1 base. The CDR3 bases are TGTGCCAGCAGCTTAGACTCAGGGGGTAACTATGGCTACACCTTC. Residues: CASSLDSGGNYGYTF. The variable domain in full, completed from reference TRBV7-8 and TRBJ1-2, reads GAGVSQSPRYKVAKRGQDVALRCDPISGHVSLFWYQQALGQGPEFLTYFQNEAQLDKSGLPSDRFFAERPEGSVSTLKIQRTQQEDSAVYLCASSLDSGGNYGYTFGSGTRLTVV.

The rearrangement joins TRBV6-5 to TRBJ2-1; a possible D gene is TRBD1 (5 bases). Germline CDR1 and CDR2: MNHEY and SVGAGI. Trimming took off 5 bases at V and 4 bases at J, with 9 bases between the two ends. CDR3 length equals 13 residues. The CDR3 DNA reads TGTGCCAGCAGTAAGGGGCCGTACAATGAGCAGTTCTTC. This translates into CASSKGPYNEQFF.

The V and J genes are TRBV28 and TRBJ1-4; 10 positions match TRBD1. The CDR3 contains 14 residues. Germline CDR1 and CDR2: MDHEN and SYDVKM. J gave up 7 bases and V 4 bases, and 3 bases lay outside the gene matches. CDR3 in DNA: TGTGCCAGCAGTTGGGACAGGGGAACTGAAAAACTGTTTTTT. This gives the protein CASSWDRGTEKLFF.